The rows below give T cell receptor beta chains drawn from one sample of a study of blood T cell repertoires in COVID-19. Using immunoSEQ multiplex PCR, the repertoire was profiled, and TCRdb retains in-frame clones only, with some absent. Of 430,000 or so clones in the sample, around 90% were seen once. Sequencing was done on a sample of peripheral blood. The receptors originated from a man younger than 35 with COVID-19, enrolled during active disease. Both conserved end residues are part of each CDR3. Fields, in order: D gene, J gene, clone size, V gene, CDR3 protein, CDR3 DNA. A D gene is named only where the DNA matches it firmly. Rows give clone size only sometimes, using once, few, many, or a class for an expanded clone.

d_call: NA; j_call: TRBJ1-6; clone_size: NA; v_call: TRBV12-5; cdr3_aa: CASGWGDSYNSPLHF; cdr3_nt: TGTGCTAGTGGTTGGGGGGACTCCTATAATTCACCCCTCCACTTT
d_call: NA; j_call: TRBJ2-6; clone_size: NA; v_call: TRBV7-9; cdr3_aa: CASSSPTRGSGANVLTF; cdr3_nt: TGTGCCAGCAGCTCCCCTACTCGAGGTTCTGGGGCCAACGTCCTGACTTTC
d_call: NA; j_call: TRBJ2-4; clone_size: NA; v_call: TRBV6-6; cdr3_aa: CASSYGAVSVKNIQYF; cdr3_nt: TGTGCCAGCAGTTATGGTGCGGTTTCTGTCAAAAACATTCAGTACTTC
d_call: NA; j_call: TRBJ1-1; clone_size: NA; v_call: TRBV6-5; cdr3_aa: CASSYSGRVTEAFF; cdr3_nt: TGTGCCAGCAGTTACTCGGGGAGGGTGACTGAAGCTTTCTTT
d_call: NA; j_call: TRBJ2-7; clone_size: NA; v_call: TRBV11-2; cdr3_aa: CASSFRRGADEQYF; cdr3_nt: TGTGCCAGCAGCTTTAGGAGGGGCGCGGACGAGCAGTACTTC
d_call: TRBD1; j_call: TRBJ2-7; clone_size: few; v_call: TRBV4-1; cdr3_aa: CASSPGQGMREQYF; cdr3_nt: TGCGCCAGCAGCCCAGGACAGGGGATGAGGGAGCAGTACTTC
d_call: TRBD1; j_call: TRBJ2-7; clone_size: NA; v_call: TRBV29-1; cdr3_aa: CSVERQGDSYEQYF; cdr3_nt: TGCAGCGTTGAGCGACAGGGGGACTCCTACGAGCAGTACTTC
d_call: TRBD2; j_call: TRBJ2-5; clone_size: NA; v_call: TRBV6-2/TRBV6-3; cdr3_aa: CASSLAGGLETQYF; cdr3_nt: TGTGCCAGCAGCTTAGCGGGGGGGCTTGAGACCCAGTACTTC
d_call: TRBD2; j_call: TRBJ2-3; clone_size: NA; v_call: TRBV7-8; cdr3_aa: CASSRTSPTDTQYF; cdr3_nt: TGTGCCAGCAGCAGGACTAGCCCCACAGATACGCAGTATTTT
d_call: TRBD2; j_call: TRBJ2-2; clone_size: NA; v_call: TRBV2; cdr3_aa: CASRGTSVTGELFF; cdr3_nt: TGTGCCAGCAGAGGGACTAGCGTCACCGGGGAGCTGTTTTTT
d_call: NA; j_call: TRBJ2-1; clone_size: NA; v_call: TRBV29-1; cdr3_aa: CSVERAGNEQFF; cdr3_nt: TGCAGCGTTGAAAGGGCGGGAAATGAGCAGTTCTTC
d_call: TRBD1; j_call: TRBJ1-5; clone_size: NA; v_call: TRBV6-6; cdr3_aa: CATTTGTGSGNQPQHF; cdr3_nt: TGTGCCACCACAACCGGGACAGGGAGCGGCAATCAGCCCCAGCATTTT
d_call: TRBD2; j_call: TRBJ2-2; clone_size: NA; v_call: TRBV7-9; cdr3_aa: CASSLGLAAYTGELFF; cdr3_nt: TGTGCCAGCAGCTTAGGGCTAGCGGCCTACACCGGGGAGCTGTTTTTT
d_call: NA; j_call: TRBJ1-6; clone_size: once; v_call: TRBV14; cdr3_aa: CASSQGVQVLGSYNSPLHF; cdr3_nt: TGTGCCAGCAGCCAAGGCGTACAGGTTCTGGGCTCCTATAATTCACCCCTCCACTTT
d_call: TRBD2; j_call: TRBJ2-3; clone_size: few; v_call: TRBV6-5; cdr3_aa: CASRTGTSGTYTQYF; cdr3_nt: TGTGCCAGCAGGACGGGGACTAGCGGGACGTATACGCAGTATTTT